This T cell receptor beta chain was captured in a study of blood T cell repertoires in COVID-19. Across the study: From the United States, Italy and Spain came samples of acute and convalescent COVID-19. The cDNA or gDNA used as material had been derived from T cells, B-cell-depleted T cells, or PBMCs.

Authors' data handling: Amplification with reference gene primers provided the estimates of nucleated cell counts. This table comes from immunoSEQ multiplex PCR, and its TCRdb copy is limited to in-frame clones, with some not included. That table gives V, J and clone size, and the DNA gave D and trimming. The repertoire has tens of thousands of clones, approximately 84% of them found once; the top ten carry over 10%. Germline CDR1 and CDR2: MDHEN and SYDVKM. The CDR3 runs to 15 residues. V lost 10 bases and J 2 bases, leaving 19 bases between the germline ends. The sequenced sample was peripheral blood. The TCR sequence derives from a human donor in a cohort sampled during active COVID-19. The J gene is TRBJ2-3, the V gene TRBV28, with a possible D match to TRBD1 (6 bases). The CDR3 DNA is TGTGCCACCCGAACCCCGACAGGCGACACAGATACGCAGTATTTT. Residues: CATRTPTGDTDTQYF.